This T cell receptor beta chain was captured in a study of shared clonotypes between healthy human individuals. TCRdb's table, derived via immunoSEQ multiplex PCR, lists solely in-frame clones and lacks some. The sample lists millions of clones, roughly 94% seen once, with roughly 1.1% in the top ten. The germline V gene has CDR1 SEHNR and CDR2 FQNEAQ (reference sequence). The CDR3 is 13 residues long. V shed 5 bases and J shed 9 bases, with 17 bases lying between them. Only CD45RO-negative cells positively selected for CCR7 counted as naive CD8 cells, so terminally differentiated effector memory CD45RA+ cells were excluded.

The TCR comes from a man younger than 35 in good health. J is TRBJ2-7 and V is TRBV7-9; TRBD2 might be the D (6 bases). Specimen: naive CD8+ T cells sorted from blood. The CDR3 DNA reads as TGTGCCAGCAGCAGCGGGCCCCCAGGAGGGCAGTACTTC. This sequence encodes CASSSGPPGGQYF.